These 11 T cell receptor beta chains were sequenced from one sample in a study of CD4 T cells in relation to SARS-CoV-2 and coronaviruses. Sequencing used immunoSEQ multiplex PCR; TCRdb keeps in-frame clones, though not all of them. This sample has about 38,000 clones, with over 70% found just once. No antigen has been assigned to these receptors. Sequencing was done on a sample of memory CD4+ T cells from PBMCs, cultured in vitro. The receptor set was obtained from an adult with COVID-19.

The rearrangement links TRBV5-4 to TRBJ2-2; D is possibly TRBD2 (6 bases). The CDR3 covers 16 residues. CDR1 and CDR2 from the germline V gene are SGHNT and YYREEE (reference sequence). V gave up 3 bases and J gave up 1 base, with 13 bases separating them. CDR3 amino acids: CASSSDPGLNTGELFF. Here the CDR3 DNA reads TGTGCCAGCAGCTCGGATCCGGGACTGAACACCGGGGAGCTGTTTTTT.

The chain couples TRBV2 to TRBJ1-3; the D gene is possibly TRBD1 (6 bases). V gave up 4 bases and J gave up 3 bases, with 10 bases separating them. Germline CDR1 is SNHLY and CDR2 is FYNNEI. The CDR3 totals 14 residues. CDR3 sequence reads: CASSVGAFGNTIYF. CDR3 bases: TGTGCCAGCAGTGTGGGGGCTTTTGGAAACACCATATATTTT.

V and J are TRBV7-2 and TRBJ2-5; D is possibly TRBD2 (6 bases). Trimming left V 3 bases short and J 2 bases short, with 10 bases between. This CDR3 is built from 14 residues. CDR1 is SGHTA and CDR2 is FQGNSA in the germline V gene. CDR3 in amino acids: CASSFLGRQETQYF. The CDR3 DNA is TGTGCCAGCAGCTTTTTAGGGAGGCAAGAGACCCAGTACTTC.

The chain recombines TRBV5-4 with TRBJ2-7, with a tentative D call TRBD1 (5 bases). Trimming took off 3 bases at V and 3 bases at J, with 16 bases between the two ends. The CDR3 spans 15 residues. Germline CDR1 is SGHNT and CDR2 is YYREEE (reference sequence). CDR3 DNA sequence: TGTGCCAGCAGCTCGACTGGGGCTCTGTACTACGAGCAGTACTTC. It yields the protein CASSSTGALYYEQYF.

This clone has only a few counts. The chain joins TRBV25-1 to TRBJ2-1; 10 bases agree with TRBD1. V trimming: 3 bases; J trimming: 5 bases; junction bases outside the gene matches: 7. CDR1 is MGHDK, CDR2 SYGVNS, per germline. The CDR3 runs to 16 residues. Here the CDR3 DNA reads TGTGCCAGCAGTGAGGTCCGGGACAGGGGCGACAATGAGCAGTTCTTC. It is translated as CASSEVRDRGDNEQFF.

The chain uses TRBV30 and TRBJ1-2, with D unresolved. Germline V CDR1 and CDR2: GTSNPN, SVGIG (reference sequence). Trimming pared 2 bases from V and 8 bases from J, leaving 9 bases between. The CDR3 totals 11 residues. This CDR3 reads CAWSLTEGYTF. CDR3 sequence (DNA): TGTGCCTGGAGTCTGACGGAAGGCTACACCTTC.

The V gene is TRBV5-4, the J gene TRBJ2-1; D not certain. V was trimmed by 0 bases and J by 4 bases, leaving 5 bases between them. There are 13 residues in the CDR3. Germline V CDR1 and CDR2: SGHNT, YYREEE (reference sequence). The CDR3 region has the DNA TGTGCCAGCAGCTTGGGGCTGTACAATGAGCAGTTCTTC. As protein: CASSLGLYNEQFF. The whole variable domain, filled in from reference TRBV5-4 and TRBJ2-1, reads ETGVTQSPTHLIKTRGQQVTLRCSSQSGHNTVSWYQQALGQGPQFIFQYYREEENGRGNFPPRFSGLQFPNYSSELNVNALELDDSALYLCASSLGLYNEQFFGPGTRLTVL.

This chain joins TRBV18 and TRBJ1-2; D perhaps matches TRBD1 (5 bases). CDR3 length equals 15 residues. Germline assignment: CDR1 KGHSH and CDR2 LQKENI. The germline V and J ends were trimmed by 5 bases and 4 bases, with 17 bases remaining between them. The CDR3 coding sequence is TGTGCCAGCTCATTAGGGGAAGGACTGACCTATGGCTACACCTTC. Translated: CASSLGEGLTYGYTF.

This clone was observed a handful of times. The genes are TRBV21-1 and TRBJ1-2; the table's D call, TRBD1, has no DNA check behind it. TRBV21-1 is a pseudogene segment. This CDR3 is 17 amino acids long. The CDR3 nucleotides are TGTGCCAGCAGCAAACTGGAATCGACAGGGGTGGACTATGGCTACACCTTC. It translates to CASSKLESTGVDYGYTF.

The CDR3 DNA sequence: TGTGCCAGCAGCCCGAGCGGGAGAGGGGGTACGCAGTATTTT. This encodes CASSPSGRGGTQYF. This rearrangement joins TRBV5-4 to TRBJ2-3; 8 nucleotides line up with TRBD2. Per the germline V gene, CDR1 is SGHNT and CDR2 is YYREEE (reference sequence). Losses at the gene ends were 4 bases for V and 8 bases for J; bases not matched to a gene: 9. This CDR3 is built from 14 residues.

This chain uses TRBV13 with TRBJ2-3; 8 bases align to TRBD2. V was clipped by 5 bases and J by 0 bases; unmatched bases: 10. CDR3 size: 17 residues. CDR1 is PRHDT and CDR2 is FYEKMQ in the germline V gene (reference sequence). DNA of the CDR3: TGTGCCAGCAGCGGACAAGTAGCGGGGCCAAGCACAGATACGCAGTATTTT. The encoded protein is CASSGQVAGPSTDTQYF.